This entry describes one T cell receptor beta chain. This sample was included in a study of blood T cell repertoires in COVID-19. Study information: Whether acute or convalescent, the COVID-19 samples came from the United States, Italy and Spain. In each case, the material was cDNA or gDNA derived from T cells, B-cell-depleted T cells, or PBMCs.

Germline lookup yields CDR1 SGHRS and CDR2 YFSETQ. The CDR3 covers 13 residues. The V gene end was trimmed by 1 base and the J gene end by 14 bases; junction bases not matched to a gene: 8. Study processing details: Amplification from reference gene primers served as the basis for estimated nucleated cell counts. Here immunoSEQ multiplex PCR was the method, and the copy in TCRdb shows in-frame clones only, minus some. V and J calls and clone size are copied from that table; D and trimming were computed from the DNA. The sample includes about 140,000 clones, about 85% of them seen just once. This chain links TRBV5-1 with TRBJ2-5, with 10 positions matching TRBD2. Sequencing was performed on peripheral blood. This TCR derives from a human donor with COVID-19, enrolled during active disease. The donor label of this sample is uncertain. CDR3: CASSLLEAGGPYF. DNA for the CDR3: TGCGCCAGCAGCTTGTTAGAAGCGGGGGGGCCTTACTTC.